The source of this T cell receptor beta chain is a study of blood T cell repertoires in COVID-19. Background on the study: The analysed material was cDNA or gDNA that came from T cells, B-cell-depleted T cells, or PBMCs.

Looked up from germline, CDR1 is SNHLY and CDR2 is FYNNEI. The V gene end was trimmed by 5 bases and the J gene end by 0 bases; junction bases not matched to a gene: 3. The CDR3 has 14 amino acids. Assignments of participants to cohorts depended upon their own reported clinical history. In the original workflow: Amplification of reference gene primers was used by the study to estimate nucleated cell counts. Method: immunoSEQ multiplex PCR; TCRdb's copy keeps in-frame clones and lacks some. From that table come the V and J calls and clone size; the DNA was used to work out D and trimming. In the table there are 430,000 or so clones, 88% of which are singletons.

The chain is built from TRBV2 and TRBJ2-5; 7 nucleotides agree with TRBD1. Material: PBMCs or T cells enriched from blood (not recorded which). This sequence was found in a woman aged 40 to 50 who had recovered from COVID-19. The DNA of the CDR3 is TGTGCCAGCAGTTGGGACAGATACCAAGAGACCCAGTACTTC. Its protein is CASSWDRYQETQYF.